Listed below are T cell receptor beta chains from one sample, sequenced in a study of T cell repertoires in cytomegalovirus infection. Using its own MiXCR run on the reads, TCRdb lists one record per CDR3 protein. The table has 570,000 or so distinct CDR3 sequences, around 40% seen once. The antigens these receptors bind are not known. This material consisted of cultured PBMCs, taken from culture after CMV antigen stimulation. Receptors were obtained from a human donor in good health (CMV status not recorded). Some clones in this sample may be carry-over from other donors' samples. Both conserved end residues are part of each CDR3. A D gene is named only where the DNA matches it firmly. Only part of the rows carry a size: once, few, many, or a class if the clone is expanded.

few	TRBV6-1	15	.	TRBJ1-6	CASSVWGLGNSPLHF	TGTGCCAGCAGTGTTTGGGGGCTCGGAAATTCACCCCTCCACTTT
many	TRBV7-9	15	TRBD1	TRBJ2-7	CASSRSGTGGYEQYF	TGTGCCAGCAGCAGATCCGGGACAGGGGGCTACGAGCAGTACTTC
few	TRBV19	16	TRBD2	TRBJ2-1	CASRGLAGVSYNEQFF	TGTGCCAGTAGGGGACTCGCGGGAGTCTCCTACAATGAGCAGTTCTTC
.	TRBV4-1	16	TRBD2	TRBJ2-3	CASSQVGGGATDTQYF	TGCGCCAGCAGCCAAGTGGGCGGGGGGGCAACAGATACGCAGTATTTT
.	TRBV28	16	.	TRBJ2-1	CASSPRTGNLNNEQFF	TGTGCCAGCAGTCCCAGAACTGGGAACCTAAACAATGAGCAGTTCTTC
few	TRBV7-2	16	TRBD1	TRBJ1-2	CASSLGQGAGDYGYTF	TGTGCCAGCAGCTTGGGACAGGGGGCAGGTGACTATGGCTACACCTTC
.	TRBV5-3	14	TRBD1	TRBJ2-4	CARSWTGAKNIQYF	TGTGCCAGAAGCTGGACAGGGGCCAAAAACATTCAGTACTTC
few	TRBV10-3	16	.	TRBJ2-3	CAISEDRDSGGDTQYF	TGTGCCATCAGTGAGGACCGGGACTCCGGGGGAGATACGCAGTATTTT
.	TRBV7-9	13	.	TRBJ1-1	CASSPPGPEKAFF	TGTGCCAGCAGCCCCCCAGGACCGGAAAAAGCTTTCTTT
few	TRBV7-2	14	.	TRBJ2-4	CASSLEKAKNIQYF	TGTGCCAGCAGCTTAGAGAAGGCCAAAAACATTCAGTACTTC
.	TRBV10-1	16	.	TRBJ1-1	CASRESRALGNTEAFF	TGCGCCAGCAGGGAATCCCGGGCATTGGGAAACACTGAAGCTTTCTTT
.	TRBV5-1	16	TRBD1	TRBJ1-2	CASSISRGQALYGYTF	TGCGCCAGCAGCATCAGTAGGGGACAGGCCCTCTATGGCTACACCTTC
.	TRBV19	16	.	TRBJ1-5	CASSPDNLNSNQPQHF	TGTGCCAGTAGTCCGGATAACTTGAATAGCAATCAGCCCCAGCATTTT
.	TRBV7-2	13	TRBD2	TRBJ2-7	CASSRGGAYEQYF	TGTGCCAGCAGCCGGGGGGGAGCCTACGAGCAGTACTTC
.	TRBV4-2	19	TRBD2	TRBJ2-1	CASSQDISGIAGVHNEQFF	TGTGCCAGCAGCCAAGATATAAGCGGGATAGCGGGAGTTCACAATGAGCAGTTCTTC
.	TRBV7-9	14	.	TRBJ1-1	CASSPGGPITEAFF	TGTGCCAGCAGCCCTGGGGGCCCGATCACTGAAGCTTTCTTT
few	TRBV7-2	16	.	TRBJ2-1	CASSPASGAAYNEQFF	TGTGCCAGCAGCCCCGCCTCGGGGGCTGCCTACAATGAGCAGTTCTTC
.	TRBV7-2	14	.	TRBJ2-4	CASSLGRAQGIQYF	TGTGCCAGCAGCTTAGGCAGGGCCCAAGGCATTCAGTACTTC
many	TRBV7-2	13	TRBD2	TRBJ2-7	CASSEQLAGGQYF	TGTGCCAGCAGCGAGCAACTAGCGGGGGGGCAGTACTTC
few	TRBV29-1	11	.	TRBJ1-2	CIGSGNYGYTF	TGCATTGGCAGTGGAAACTATGGCTACACCTTC
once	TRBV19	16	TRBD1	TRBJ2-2	CASSHRRGSNTGELFF	TGTGCCAGTAGTCATCGCAGGGGGTCGAACACCGGGGAGCTGTTTTTT
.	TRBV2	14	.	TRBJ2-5	CASSDPPAQETQYF	TGTGCCAGCAGTGACCCCCCGGCCCAAGAGACCCAGTACTTC
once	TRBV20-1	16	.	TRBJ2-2	CSATFGGAGSLGELFF	TGCAGTGCTACCTTCGGGGGCGCGGGATCGCTCGGGGAGCTGTTTTTT
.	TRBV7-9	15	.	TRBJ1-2	CASSPDRPRGYGYTF	TGTGCCAGCAGCCCTGACAGGCCCCGGGGCTATGGCTACACCTTC
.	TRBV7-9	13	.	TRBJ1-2	CASSFGAGYGYTF	TGTGCCAGCAGCTTTGGAGCTGGCTATGGCTACACCTTC
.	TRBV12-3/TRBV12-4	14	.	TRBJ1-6	CASSLGSPGSPLHF	TGTGCCAGCAGTTTAGGCTCCCCCGGTTCACCCCTCCACTTT
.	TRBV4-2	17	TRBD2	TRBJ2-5	CASSQGSTSGGQETQYF	TGTGCCAGCAGCCAGGGTTCGACTAGCGGGGGTCAAGAGACCCAGTACTTC
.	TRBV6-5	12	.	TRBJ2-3	CASRSTRDTQYF	TGTGCCAGCAGGAGTACTCGAGATACGCAGTATTTT
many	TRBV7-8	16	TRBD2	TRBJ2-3	CASSLGLAGVGDTQYF	TGTGCCAGCAGCTTAGGGCTAGCGGGGGTCGGAGATACGCAGTATTTT
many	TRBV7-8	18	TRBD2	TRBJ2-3	CASSQSFGLAGTQDTQYF	TGTGCCAGCAGCCAGTCCTTTGGACTAGCGGGAACCCAAGATACGCAGTATTTT
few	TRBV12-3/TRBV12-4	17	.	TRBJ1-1	CASSLWGIFEVNTEAFF	TGTGCCAGCAGTTTATGGGGCATCTTCGAGGTGAACACTGAAGCTTTCTTT
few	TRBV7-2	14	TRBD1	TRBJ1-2	CASSLGGQAYGYTF	TGTGCCAGCAGCTTAGGGGGACAGGCCTATGGCTACACCTTC
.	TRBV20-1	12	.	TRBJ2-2	CSARANTGELFF	TGCAGTGCTAGGGCGAACACCGGGGAGCTGTTTTTT
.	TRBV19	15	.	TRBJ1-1	CASSMSRGSGTEAFF	TGTGCCAGTAGTATGTCAAGGGGAAGTGGGACTGAAGCTTTCTTT
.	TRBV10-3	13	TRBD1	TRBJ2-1	CAIQGQGTNEQFF	TGTGCCATCCAAGGACAGGGAACCAATGAGCAGTTCTTC
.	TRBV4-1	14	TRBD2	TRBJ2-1	CASSRQTSGNEQFF	TGCGCCAGCAGCCGACAGACTAGCGGAAATGAGCAGTTCTTC
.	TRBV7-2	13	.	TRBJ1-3	CASSSILQNTIYF	TGTGCCAGCAGCTCGATCCTCCAAAACACCATATATTTT
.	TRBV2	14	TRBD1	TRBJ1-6	CASMGTGKNSPLHF	TGTGCCAGCATGGGGACAGGGAAAAATTCACCCCTCCACTTT
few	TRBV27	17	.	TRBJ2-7	CATPPGRGDDSSYEQYF	TGTGCCACCCCTCCCGGCAGGGGAGACGACAGCTCCTACGAGCAGTACTTC
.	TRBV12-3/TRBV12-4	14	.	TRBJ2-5	CASSKSGFQETQYF	TGTGCCAGCAGCAAATCAGGGTTCCAAGAGACCCAGTACTTC
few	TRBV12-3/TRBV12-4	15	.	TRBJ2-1	CASSAGVGDDNEQFF	TGTGCCAGCAGTGCTGGGGTAGGGGATGACAATGAGCAGTTCTTC
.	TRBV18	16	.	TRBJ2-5	CASSPEEGYMAETQYF	TGTGCCAGCTCACCCGAGGAGGGCTATATGGCGGAGACCCAGTACTTC
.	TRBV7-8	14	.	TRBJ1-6	CASSLVLRGRPLHF	TGTGCCAGCAGCTTAGTCCTCAGGGGTCGTCCCCTCCACTTT